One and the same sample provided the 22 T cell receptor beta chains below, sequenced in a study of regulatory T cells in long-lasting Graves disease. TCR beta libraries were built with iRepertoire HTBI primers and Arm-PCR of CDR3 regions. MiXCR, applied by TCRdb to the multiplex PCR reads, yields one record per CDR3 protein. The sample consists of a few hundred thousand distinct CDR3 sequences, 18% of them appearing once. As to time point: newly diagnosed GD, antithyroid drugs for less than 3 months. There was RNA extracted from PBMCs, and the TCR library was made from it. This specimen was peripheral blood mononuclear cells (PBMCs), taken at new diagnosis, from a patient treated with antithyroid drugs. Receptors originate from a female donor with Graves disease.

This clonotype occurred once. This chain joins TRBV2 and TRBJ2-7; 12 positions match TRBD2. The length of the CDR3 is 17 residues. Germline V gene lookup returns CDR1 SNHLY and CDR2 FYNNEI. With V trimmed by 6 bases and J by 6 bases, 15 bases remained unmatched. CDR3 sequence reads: CASSDLLAGGPWGEQYF. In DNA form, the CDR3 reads TGTGCCAGCAGCGACCTTCTAGCGGGAGGGCCCTGGGGCGAGCAGTACTTC. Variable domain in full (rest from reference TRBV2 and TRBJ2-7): EPEVTQTPSHQVTQMGQEVILRCVPISNHLYFYWYRQILGQKVEFLVSFYNNEISEKSEIFDDQFSVERPDGSNFTLKIRSTKLEDSAMYFCASSDLLAGGPWGEQYFGPGTRLTVT.

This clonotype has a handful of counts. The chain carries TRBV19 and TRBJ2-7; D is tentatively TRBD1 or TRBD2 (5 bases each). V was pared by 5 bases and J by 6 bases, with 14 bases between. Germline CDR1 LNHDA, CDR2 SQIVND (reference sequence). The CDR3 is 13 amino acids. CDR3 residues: CASSPGTLGEQYF. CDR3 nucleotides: TGTGCCAGTAGTCCCGGGACCCTCGGCGAGCAGTACTTC.

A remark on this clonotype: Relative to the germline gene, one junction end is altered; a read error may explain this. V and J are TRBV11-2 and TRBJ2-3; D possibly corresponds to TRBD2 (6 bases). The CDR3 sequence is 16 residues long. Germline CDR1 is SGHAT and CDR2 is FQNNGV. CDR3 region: CASSLARTTGTDTQSF. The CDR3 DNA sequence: TGTGCCAGCAGCTTGGCCAGGACTACCGGCACAGATACGCAGTCTTTT.

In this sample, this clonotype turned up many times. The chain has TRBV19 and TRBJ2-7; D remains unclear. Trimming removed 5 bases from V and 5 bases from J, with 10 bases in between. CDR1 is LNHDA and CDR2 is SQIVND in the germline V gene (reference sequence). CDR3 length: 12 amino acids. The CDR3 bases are TGTGCCAGTAGTCCCAGTAAGAACGAGCAGTACTTC. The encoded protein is CASSPSKNEQYF. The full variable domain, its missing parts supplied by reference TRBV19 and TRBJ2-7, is DGGITQSPKYLFRKEGQNVTLSCEQNLNHDAMYWYRQDPGQGLRLIYYSQIVNDFQKGDIAEGYSVSREKKESFPLTVTSAQKNPTAFYLCASSPSKNEQYFGPGTRLTVT.

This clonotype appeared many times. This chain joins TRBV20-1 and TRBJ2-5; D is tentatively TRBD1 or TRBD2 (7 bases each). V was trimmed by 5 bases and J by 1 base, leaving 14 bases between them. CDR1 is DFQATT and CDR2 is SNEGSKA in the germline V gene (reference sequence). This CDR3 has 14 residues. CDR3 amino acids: CSAGGGTVQETQYF. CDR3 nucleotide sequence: TGCAGTGCTGGGGGGGGGACAGTCCAAGAGACCCAGTACTTC.

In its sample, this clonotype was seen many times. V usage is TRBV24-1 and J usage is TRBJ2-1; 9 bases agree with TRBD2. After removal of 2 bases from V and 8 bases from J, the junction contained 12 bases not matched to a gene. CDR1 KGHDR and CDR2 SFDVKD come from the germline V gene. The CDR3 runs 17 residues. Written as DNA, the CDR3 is TGTGCCACCAGTGATTCGGGGGGCGGGAGGGTAGACGATGAGCAGTTCTTC. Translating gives CATSDSGGGRVDDEQFF.

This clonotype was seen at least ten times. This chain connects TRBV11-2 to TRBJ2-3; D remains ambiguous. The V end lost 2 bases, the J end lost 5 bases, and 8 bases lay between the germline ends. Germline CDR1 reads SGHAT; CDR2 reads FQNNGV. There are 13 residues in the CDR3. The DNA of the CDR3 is TGTGCCAGCAGCTTATCTGTACAAGATACGCAGTATTTT. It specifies CASSLSVQDTQYF. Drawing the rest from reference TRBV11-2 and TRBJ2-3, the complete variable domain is EAGVAQSPRYKIIEKRQSVAFWCNPISGHATLYWYQQILGQGPKLLIQFQNNGVVDDSQLPKDRFSAERLKGVDSTLKIQPAKLEDSAVYLCASSLSVQDTQYFGPGTRLTVL.

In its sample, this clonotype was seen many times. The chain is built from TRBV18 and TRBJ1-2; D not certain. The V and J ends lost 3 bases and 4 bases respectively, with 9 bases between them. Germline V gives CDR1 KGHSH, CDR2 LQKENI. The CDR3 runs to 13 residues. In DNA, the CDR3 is TGTGCCAGCTCACCTACGGAGATCTATGGCTACACCTTC. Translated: CASSPTEIYGYTF.

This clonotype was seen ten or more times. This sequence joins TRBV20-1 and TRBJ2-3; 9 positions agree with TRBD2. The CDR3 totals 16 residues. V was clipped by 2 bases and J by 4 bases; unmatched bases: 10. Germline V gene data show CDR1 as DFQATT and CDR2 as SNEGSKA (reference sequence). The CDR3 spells CSARSDAGGPADTQYF. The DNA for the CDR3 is TGCAGTGCTAGATCCGATGCGGGAGGGCCGGCAGATACGCAGTATTTT.

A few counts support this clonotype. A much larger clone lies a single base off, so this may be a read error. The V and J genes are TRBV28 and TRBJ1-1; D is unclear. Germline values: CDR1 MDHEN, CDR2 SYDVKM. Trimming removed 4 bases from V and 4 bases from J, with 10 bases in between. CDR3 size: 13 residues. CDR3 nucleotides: TGTGCCAGCAGTTACTCGGAGAGCACTGAAGCTTTCTTT. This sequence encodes CASSYSESTEAFF.

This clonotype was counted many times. The CDR3 DNA reads TGTGCCAGCAGCCAGGGGAGGGGTGAGCAGTTCTTC. It encodes CASSQGRGEQFF. The chain uses TRBV2 and TRBJ2-1; perhaps TRBD2 as D (7 bases). Germline-derived CDR1 and CDR2 are SNHLY and FYNNEI. The CDR3 runs 12 residues. With 6 bases removed from V and 9 bases from J, the gap between germline ends came to 12 bases.

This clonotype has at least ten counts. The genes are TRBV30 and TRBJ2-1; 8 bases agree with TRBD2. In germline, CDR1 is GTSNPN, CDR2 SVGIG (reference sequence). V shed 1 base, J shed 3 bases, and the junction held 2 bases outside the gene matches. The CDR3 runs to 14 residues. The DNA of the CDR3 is TGTGCCTGGAGTGGGGGACTAGGCTACAATGAGCAGTTCTTC. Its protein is CAWSGGLGYNEQFF.

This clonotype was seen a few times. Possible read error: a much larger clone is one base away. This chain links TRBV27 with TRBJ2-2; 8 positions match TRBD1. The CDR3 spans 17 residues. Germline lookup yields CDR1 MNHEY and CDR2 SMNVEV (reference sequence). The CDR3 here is CASSFIYQGAGTGELLF. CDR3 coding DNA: TGTGCCAGCAGTTTCATTTATCAGGGGGCGGGCACCGGGGAGCTGCTTTTT.

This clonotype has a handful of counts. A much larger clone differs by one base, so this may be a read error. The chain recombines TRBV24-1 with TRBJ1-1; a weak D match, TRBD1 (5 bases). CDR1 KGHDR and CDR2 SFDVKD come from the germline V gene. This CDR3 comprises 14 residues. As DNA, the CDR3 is TGTGCCACCAGTGGTTTGACGGGGACCACTGAAGCTTTCTTT. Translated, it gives CATSGLTGTTEAFF.

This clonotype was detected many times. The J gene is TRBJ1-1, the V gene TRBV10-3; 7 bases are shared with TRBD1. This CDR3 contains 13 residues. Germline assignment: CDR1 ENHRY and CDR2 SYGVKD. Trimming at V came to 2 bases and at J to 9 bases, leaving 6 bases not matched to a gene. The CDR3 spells CAISEQEQGQAFF. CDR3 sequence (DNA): TGTGCCATCAGTGAGCAGGAACAGGGGCAAGCTTTCTTT.

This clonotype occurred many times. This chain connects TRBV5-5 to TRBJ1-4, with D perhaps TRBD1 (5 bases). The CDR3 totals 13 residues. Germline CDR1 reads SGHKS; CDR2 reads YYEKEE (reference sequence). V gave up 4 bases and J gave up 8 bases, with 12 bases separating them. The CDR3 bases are TGTGCCAGCAGCCTCCCCCAGGGCGAAAAACTGTTTTTT. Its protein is CASSLPQGEKLFF.

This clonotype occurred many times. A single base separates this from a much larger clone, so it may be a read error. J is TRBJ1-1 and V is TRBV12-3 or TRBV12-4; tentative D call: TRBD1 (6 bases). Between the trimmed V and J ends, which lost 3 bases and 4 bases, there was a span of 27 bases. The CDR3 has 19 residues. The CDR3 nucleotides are TGTGCCAGCAGTTTGGTGGGGTGGGGGACACCGGGAGCGAGCACTGAAGCTTTCTTT. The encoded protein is CASSLVGWGTPGASTEAFF.

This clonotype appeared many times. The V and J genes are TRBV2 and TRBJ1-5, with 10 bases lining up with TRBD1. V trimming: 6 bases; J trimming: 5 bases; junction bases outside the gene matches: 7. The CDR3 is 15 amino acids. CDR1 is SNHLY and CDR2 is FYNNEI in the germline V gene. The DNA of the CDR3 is TGTGCCAGCAGGGGGGACAGGGGATCGTATCAGCCCCAGCATTTT. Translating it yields CASRGDRGSYQPQHF.

The CDR3 protein is CASSPDRGGNEQFF. CDR3 nucleotide sequence: TGTGCCAGCAGCCCCGACCGTGGGGGGAATGAGCAGTTCTTC. This chain connects TRBV7-3 to TRBJ2-1, with a possible D match to TRBD2 (6 bases). The CDR3 loop spans 14 amino acids. V was shortened by 5 bases and J by 7 bases, with 15 bases between the two germline ends. In germline, CDR1 is SGHTA, CDR2 FQGTGA.

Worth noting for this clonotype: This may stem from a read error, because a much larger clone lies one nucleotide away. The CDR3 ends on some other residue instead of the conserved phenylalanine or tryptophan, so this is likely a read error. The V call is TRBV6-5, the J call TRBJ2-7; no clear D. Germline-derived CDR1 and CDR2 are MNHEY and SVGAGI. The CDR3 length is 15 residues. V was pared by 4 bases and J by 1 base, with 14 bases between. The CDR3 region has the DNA TGTGCCAGCAGTTGGGCCCCCGGCCGGTCCTACGAGCAGTACTCC. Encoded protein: CASSWAPGRSYEQYS.

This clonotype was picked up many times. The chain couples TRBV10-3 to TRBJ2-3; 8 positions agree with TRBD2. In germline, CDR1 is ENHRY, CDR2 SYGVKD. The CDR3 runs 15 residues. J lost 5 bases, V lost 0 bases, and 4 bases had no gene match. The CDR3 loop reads CAISESNLAGDTQYF. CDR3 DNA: TGTGCCATCAGTGAGTCGAATCTAGCGGGAGATACGCAGTATTTT.

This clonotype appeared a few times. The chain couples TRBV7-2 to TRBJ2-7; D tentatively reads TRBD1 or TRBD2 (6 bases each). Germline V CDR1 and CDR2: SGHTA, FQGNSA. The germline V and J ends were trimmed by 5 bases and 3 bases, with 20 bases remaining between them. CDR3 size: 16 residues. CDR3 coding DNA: TGTGCCAGCAGCCGGAGGGGGGACTTAGCCATCTACGAGCAGTACTTC. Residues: CASSRRGDLAIYEQYF. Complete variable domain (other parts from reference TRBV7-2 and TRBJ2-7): GAGVSQSPSNKVTEKGKDVELRCDPISGHTALYWYRQSLGQGLEFLIYFQGNSAPDKSGLPSDRFSAERTGGSVSTLTIQRTQQEDSAVYLCASSRRGDLAIYEQYFGPGTRLTVT.